This entry is about one T cell receptor beta chain. Synthetic TCR analog templates were spiked into all PCRs individually. Produced via immunoSEQ multiplex PCR; TCRdb's table is partial and in-frame only. The table includes tens of thousands of clones, roughly 87% detected once. The data are from a study of PD-L1 blockade in urothelial cancer. Unmatched junction bases numbered 10, after V lost 6 bases and J lost 4 bases. This CDR3 has 14 residues. Germline V gene sequence: CDR1 SQVTM, CDR2 ANQGSEA. This TCR was sampled from a man between 65 and 85 years old with urothelial cancer. The chain couples TRBV29-1 to TRBJ2-3; 7 nucleotides line up with TRBD2. Material: PBMCs, obtained around atezolizumab (anti-PD-L1) treatment. This CDR3 reads CSVGAGFESDTQYF. The CDR3 bases are TGCAGCGTGGGAGCGGGATTTGAGTCAGATACGCAGTATTTT.